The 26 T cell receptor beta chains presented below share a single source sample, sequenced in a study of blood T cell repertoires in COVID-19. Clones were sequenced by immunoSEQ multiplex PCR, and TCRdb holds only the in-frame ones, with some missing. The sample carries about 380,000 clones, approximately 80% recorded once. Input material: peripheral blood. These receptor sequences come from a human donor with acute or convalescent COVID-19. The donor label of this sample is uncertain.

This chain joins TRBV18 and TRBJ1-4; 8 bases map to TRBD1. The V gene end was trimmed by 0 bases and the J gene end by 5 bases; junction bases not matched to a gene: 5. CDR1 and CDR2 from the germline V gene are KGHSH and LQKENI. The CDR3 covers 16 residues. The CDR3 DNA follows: TGTGCCAGCTCACCACCGGGACAGGATCTAAATGAAAAACTGTTTTTT. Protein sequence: CASSPPGQDLNEKLFF.

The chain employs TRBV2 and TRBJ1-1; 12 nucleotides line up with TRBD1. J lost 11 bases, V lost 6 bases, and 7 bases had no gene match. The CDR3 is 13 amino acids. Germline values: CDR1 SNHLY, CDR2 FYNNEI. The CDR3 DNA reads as TGTGCCAGCAGCGGGGACAGGGGGCAGGGGGCTTTCTTT. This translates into CASSGDRGQGAFF.

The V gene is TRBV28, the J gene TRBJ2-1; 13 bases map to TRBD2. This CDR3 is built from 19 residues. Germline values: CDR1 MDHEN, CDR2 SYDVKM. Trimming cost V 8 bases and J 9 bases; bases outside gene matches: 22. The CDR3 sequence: CASSTPRTSGRAANGEQFF. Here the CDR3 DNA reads TGTGCCAGCTCTACTCCGAGAACTAGCGGGAGGGCCGCTAATGGTGAGCAGTTCTTC.

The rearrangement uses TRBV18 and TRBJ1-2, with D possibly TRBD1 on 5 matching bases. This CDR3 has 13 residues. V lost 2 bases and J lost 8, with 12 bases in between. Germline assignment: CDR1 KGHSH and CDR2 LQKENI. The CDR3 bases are TGTGCCAGCTCACCATCCGGGGGAGGAGGCTACACCTTC. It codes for CASSPSGGGGYTF.

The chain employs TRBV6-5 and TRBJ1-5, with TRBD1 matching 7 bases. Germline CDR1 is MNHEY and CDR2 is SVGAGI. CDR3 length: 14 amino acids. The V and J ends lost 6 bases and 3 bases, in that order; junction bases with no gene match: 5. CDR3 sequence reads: CASRPGQPNQPQHF. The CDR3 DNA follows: TGTGCCAGCAGACCGGGACAGCCCAATCAGCCCCAGCATTTT.

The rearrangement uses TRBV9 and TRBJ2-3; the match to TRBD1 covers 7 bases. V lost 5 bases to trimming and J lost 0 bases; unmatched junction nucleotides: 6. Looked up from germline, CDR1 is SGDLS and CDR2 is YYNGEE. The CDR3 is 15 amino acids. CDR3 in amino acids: CASRPTGISTDTQYF. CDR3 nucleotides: TGTGCCAGCAGACCGACAGGGATAAGCACAGATACGCAGTATTTT.

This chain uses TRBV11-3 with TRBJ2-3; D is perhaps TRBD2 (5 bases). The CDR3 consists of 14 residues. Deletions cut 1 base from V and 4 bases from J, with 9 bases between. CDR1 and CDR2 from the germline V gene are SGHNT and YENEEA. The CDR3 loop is CASSLGLASDTQYF. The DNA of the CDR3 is TGTGCCAGCAGCTTAGGCCTAGCATCAGATACGCAGTATTTT.

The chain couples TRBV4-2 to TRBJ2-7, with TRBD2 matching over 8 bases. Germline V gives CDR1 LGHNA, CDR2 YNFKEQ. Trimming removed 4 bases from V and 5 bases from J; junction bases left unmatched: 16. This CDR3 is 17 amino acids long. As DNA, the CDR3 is TGTGCCAGCAGCCCTCGGGGTAGCGGGGAGGCGGGAGACGAGCAGTACTTC. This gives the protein CASSPRGSGEAGDEQYF.

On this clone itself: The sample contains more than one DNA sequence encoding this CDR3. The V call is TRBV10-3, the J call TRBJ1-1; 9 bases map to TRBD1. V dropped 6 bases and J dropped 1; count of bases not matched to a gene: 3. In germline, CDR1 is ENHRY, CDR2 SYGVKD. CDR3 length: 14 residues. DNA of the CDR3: TGTGCCATCAGCGAGGGACAGGGGAACACTGAAGCTTTCTTT. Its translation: CAISEGQGNTEAFF.

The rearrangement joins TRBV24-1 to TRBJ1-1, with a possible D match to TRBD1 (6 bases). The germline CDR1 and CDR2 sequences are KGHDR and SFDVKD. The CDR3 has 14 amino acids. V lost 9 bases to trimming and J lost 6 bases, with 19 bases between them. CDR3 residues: CATRPTGSLAEAFF. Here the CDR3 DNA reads TGTGCCACCCGACCAACAGGGAGTCTCGCTGAAGCTTTCTTT.

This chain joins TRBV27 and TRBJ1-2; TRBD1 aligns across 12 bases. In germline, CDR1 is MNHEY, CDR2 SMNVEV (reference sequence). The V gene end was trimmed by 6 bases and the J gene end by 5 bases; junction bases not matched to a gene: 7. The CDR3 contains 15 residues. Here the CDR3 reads CASSLGTGGGYGYTF. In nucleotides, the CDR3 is TGTGCCAGCAGCCTCGGGACAGGGGGCGGGTATGGCTACACCTTC.

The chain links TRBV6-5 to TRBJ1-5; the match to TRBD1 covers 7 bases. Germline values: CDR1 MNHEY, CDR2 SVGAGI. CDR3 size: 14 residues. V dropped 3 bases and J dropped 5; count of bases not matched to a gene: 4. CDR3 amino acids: CASSYSTGDQPQHF. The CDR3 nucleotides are TGTGCCAGCAGTTATTCCACAGGGGATCAGCCCCAGCATTTT.

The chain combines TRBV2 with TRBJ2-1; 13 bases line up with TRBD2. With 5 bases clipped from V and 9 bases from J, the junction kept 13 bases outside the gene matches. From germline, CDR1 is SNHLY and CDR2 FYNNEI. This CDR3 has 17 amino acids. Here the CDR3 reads CASSPTGTSGTLGEQFF. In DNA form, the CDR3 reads TGTGCCAGCAGTCCGACAGGGACTAGCGGGACCCTGGGTGAGCAGTTCTTC.

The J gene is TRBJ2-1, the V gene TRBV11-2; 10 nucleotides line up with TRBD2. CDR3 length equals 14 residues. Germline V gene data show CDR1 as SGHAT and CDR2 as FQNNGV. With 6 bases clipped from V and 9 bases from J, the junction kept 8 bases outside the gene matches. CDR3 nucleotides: TGTGCCAGCAGGAATAGGGCTAGCGGGGGTGAGCAGTTCTTC. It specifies CASRNRASGGEQFF.

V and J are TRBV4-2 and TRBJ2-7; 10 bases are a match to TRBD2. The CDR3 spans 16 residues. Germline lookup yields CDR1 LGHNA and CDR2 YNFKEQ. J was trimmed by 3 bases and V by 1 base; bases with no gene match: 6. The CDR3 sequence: CASSQGLAGGYYEQYF. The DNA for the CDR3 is TGTGCCAGCAGCCAAGGACTAGCGGGCGGATACTACGAGCAGTACTTC.

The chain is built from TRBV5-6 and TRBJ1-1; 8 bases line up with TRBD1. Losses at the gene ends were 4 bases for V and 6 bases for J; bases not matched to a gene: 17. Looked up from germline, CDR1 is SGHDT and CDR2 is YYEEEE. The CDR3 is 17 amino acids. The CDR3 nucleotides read TGTGCCAGCAGCCCGACAGGGGATAAAGGTCTGAGCGCTGAAGCTTTCTTT. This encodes CASSPTGDKGLSAEAFF.

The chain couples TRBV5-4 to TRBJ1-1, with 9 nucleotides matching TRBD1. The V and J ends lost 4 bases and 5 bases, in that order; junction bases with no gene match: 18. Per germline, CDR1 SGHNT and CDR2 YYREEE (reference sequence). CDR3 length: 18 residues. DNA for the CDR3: TGTGCCAGCAGCGTGGGGGCCGGACAGGGGAAGGTTAGGACTGAAGCTTTCTTT. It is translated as CASSVGAGQGKVRTEAFF.

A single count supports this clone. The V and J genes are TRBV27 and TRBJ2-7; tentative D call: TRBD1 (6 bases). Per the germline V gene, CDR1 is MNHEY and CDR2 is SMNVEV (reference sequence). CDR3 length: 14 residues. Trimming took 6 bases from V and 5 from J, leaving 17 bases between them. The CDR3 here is CASSNHRDRDEQYF. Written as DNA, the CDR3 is TGTGCCAGCAGCAACCACAGGGATCGGGACGAGCAGTACTTC.

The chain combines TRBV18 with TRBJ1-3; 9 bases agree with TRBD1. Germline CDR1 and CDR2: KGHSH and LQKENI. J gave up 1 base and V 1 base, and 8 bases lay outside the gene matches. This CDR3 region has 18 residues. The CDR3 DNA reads TGTGCCAGCTCACCACTTATCGACAGGGGGAGTTCTGGAAACACCATATATTTT. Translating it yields CASSPLIDRGSSGNTIYF.

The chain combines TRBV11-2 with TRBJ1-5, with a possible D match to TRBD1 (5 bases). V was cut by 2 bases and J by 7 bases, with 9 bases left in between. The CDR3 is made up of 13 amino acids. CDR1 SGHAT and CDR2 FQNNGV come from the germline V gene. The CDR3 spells CASSLTDSQPQHF. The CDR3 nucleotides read TGTGCCAGCAGCTTAACTGACAGCCAGCCCCAGCATTTT.

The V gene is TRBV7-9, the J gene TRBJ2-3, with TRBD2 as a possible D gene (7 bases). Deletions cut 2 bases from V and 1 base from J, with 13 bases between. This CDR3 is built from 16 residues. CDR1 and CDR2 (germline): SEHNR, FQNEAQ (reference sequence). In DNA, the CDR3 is TGTGCCAGCAGCTTAAACGGGGAGGGGGGCACAGATACGCAGTATTTT. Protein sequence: CASSLNGEGGTDTQYF.

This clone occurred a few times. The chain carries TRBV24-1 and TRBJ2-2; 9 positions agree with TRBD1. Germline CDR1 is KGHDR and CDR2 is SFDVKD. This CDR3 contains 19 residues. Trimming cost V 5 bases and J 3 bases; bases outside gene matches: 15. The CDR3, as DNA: TGTGCCACCAGTGGGAGTGGTCCGACAGGGGGTGGGTACACCGGGGAGCTGTTTTTT. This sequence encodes CATSGSGPTGGGYTGELFF.

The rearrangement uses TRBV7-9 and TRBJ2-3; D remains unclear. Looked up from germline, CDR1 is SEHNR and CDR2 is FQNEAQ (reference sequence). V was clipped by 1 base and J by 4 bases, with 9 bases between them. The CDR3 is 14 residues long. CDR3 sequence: CASSLGTQADTQYF. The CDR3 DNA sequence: TGTGCCAGCAGCTTAGGAACCCAGGCAGATACGCAGTATTTT.

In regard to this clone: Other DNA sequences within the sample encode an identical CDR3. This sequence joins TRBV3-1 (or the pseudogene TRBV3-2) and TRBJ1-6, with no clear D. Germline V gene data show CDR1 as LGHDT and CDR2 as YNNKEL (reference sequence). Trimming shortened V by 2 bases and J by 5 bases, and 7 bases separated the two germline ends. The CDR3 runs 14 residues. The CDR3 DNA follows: TGTGCCAGCAGCCAACACAGAGATAATTCACCCCTCCACTTT. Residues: CASSQHRDNSPLHF.

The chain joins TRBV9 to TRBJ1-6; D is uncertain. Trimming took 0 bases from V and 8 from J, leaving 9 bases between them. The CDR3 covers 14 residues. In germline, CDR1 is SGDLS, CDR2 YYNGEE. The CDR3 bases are TGTGCCAGCAGCGTAGTAGGTGGAGATTCACCCCTCCACTTT. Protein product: CASSVVGGDSPLHF.

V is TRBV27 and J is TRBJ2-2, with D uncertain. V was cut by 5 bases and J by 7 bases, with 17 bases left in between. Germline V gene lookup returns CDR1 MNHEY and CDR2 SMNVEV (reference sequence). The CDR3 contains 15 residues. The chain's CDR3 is CASSPSPRRFGELFF. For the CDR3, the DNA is TGTGCCAGCAGTCCCAGCCCGCGGCGGTTCGGGGAGCTGTTTTTT.